This T cell receptor (beta chain) was recovered during a study of cytomegalovirus exposure and HLA in healthy donors. Points from the study as a whole: TCR beta V- and J-gene trimming, according to a later analysis, was linked to a missense DCLRE1C variant.

V shed 8 bases and J shed 2 bases, with 16 bases lying between them. Per the germline V gene, CDR1 is SGHTA and CDR2 is FQGNSA. The CDR3 contains 15 residues. A remark on this clone: Antigen specificity is unknown.

At collection, donors were nominally healthy, but unrecorded immune exposures were probable. Primers for the PCR totalled 60 Vbeta and 13 Jbeta. Method: immunoSEQ multiplex PCR; TCRdb's copy keeps in-frame clones and lacks some. The sample has 150,000 to 200,000 clones, approximately 80% seen once. The sequencing input was PBMCs. The J gene is TRBJ1-5, the V gene TRBV7-2; no definite D call. This clonotype was sampled from a woman younger than 45 in good health and CMV-seronegative. CDR3 in amino acids: CASSLRRGGNQPQHF. CDR3 bases: TGTGCCAGCTCCCTTCGTCGGGGTGGCAATCAGCCCCAGCATTTT.